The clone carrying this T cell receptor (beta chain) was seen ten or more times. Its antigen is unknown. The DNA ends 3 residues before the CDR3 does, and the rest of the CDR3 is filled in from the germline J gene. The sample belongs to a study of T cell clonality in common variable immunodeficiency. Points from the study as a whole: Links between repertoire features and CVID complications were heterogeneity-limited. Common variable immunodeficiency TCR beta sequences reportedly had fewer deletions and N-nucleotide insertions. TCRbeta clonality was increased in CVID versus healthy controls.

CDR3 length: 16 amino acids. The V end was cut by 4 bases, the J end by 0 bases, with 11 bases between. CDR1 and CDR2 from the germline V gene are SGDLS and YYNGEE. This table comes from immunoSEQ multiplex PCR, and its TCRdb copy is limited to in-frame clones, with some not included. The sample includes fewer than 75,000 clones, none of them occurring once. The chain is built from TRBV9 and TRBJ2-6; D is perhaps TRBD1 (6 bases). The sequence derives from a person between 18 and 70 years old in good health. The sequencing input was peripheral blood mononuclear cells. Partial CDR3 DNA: TGTGCCAGCAGCCCAGGACAGTTCTCTGGGGCCAACGTC. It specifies CASSPGQFSGANV. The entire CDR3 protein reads CASSPGQFSGANVLTF.